A single sample gave rise to the 8 T cell receptor beta chains below, sequenced in a study of beta chain features in type 1 diabetes. All of the isolated RNA was reverse transcribed, so expressed TCRB transcripts were sequenced. TCRdb keeps only in-frame clones here, not all; method: immunoSEQ multiplex PCR. The table has 400,000 to 450,000 clones, over 11% seen once. The material sequenced was naive CD4+ T cells from blood. These receptors originate from a man aged 25-40 years in good health.

This clone has ten or more counts. In the same sample, other DNA sequences code for this CDR3. This chain connects TRBV30 to TRBJ1-1; D perhaps matches TRBD1 (6 bases). V was cut by 0 bases and J by 8 bases, with 13 bases left in between. The CDR3 contains 13 residues. The V gene's germline CDR1 is GTSNPN and CDR2 SVGIG (reference sequence). DNA of the CDR3: TGTGCCTGGAGTGTTCGACAGGCGGGCGAAGCTTTCTTT. Amino acids: CAWSVRQAGEAFF.

The chain carries TRBV9 and TRBJ1-1, with 8 bases aligning to TRBD1. The CDR3 consists of 16 residues. From germline, CDR1 is SGDLS and CDR2 YYNGEE. With V trimmed by 3 bases and J by 6 bases, 13 bases remained unmatched. CDR3 DNA sequence: TGTGCCAGCAGCGCCTCTGGGGACAGGCTAATTCCTGAAGCTTTCTTT. It yields the protein CASSASGDRLIPEAFF.

This clone has just a few counts. The V call is TRBV7-9, the J call TRBJ2-7; D is unclear. Germline V CDR1 and CDR2: SEHNR, FQNEAQ (reference sequence). Trimming stripped 2 bases from V and 3 bases from J, with 17 bases between. The CDR3 is 16 residues long. CDR3 DNA: TGTGCCAGCAGCTTATACGGCGGCGAGAATTACTACGAGCAGTACTTC. It codes for CASSLYGGENYYEQYF.

The CDR3 protein is CASRRGGGETQYF. CDR3 sequence (DNA): TGTGCCAGCAGGAGGGGAGGTGGGGAGACCCAGTACTTC. This chain joins TRBV2 and TRBJ2-5; TRBD2 is a possible D gene (6 bases). The CDR3 is made up of 13 amino acids. CDR1 SNHLY and CDR2 FYNNEI come from the germline V gene. Between the trimmed V and J ends, which lost 6 bases and 5 bases, there was a span of 13 bases.

This clone was detected a few times. The chain combines TRBV20-1 with TRBJ1-1; a possible D gene is TRBD1 (5 bases). This CDR3 is 11 amino acids long. Germline lookup yields CDR1 DFQATT and CDR2 SNEGSKA (reference sequence). V lost 3 bases and J lost 7, with 9 bases in between. This CDR3 is CSASQGGEAFF. CDR3 nucleotide sequence: TGCAGTGCTAGCCAGGGCGGTGAAGCTTTCTTT.

The chain couples TRBV18 to TRBJ2-3; D perhaps matches TRBD1 (6 bases). The CDR3 loop spans 13 amino acids. Germline V lookup: CDR1 KGHSH, CDR2 LQKENI. V dropped 6 bases and J dropped 3 bases, with 10 bases sitting between them. The chain's CDR3 is CASSQTGTDTQYF. The CDR3, as DNA: TGTGCCAGCTCCCAAACAGGGACAGATACGCAGTATTTT.

The chain recombines TRBV10-3 with TRBJ2-1; D might be TRBD2 (6 bases). Deletions cut 4 bases from V and 0 bases from J, with 10 bases between. Germline V gene data show CDR1 as ENHRY and CDR2 as SYGVKD. The CDR3 runs to 15 residues. CDR3 loop: CAISVAESSYNEQFF. CDR3 DNA sequence: TGTGCCATCAGTGTAGCGGAAAGCTCCTACAATGAGCAGTTCTTC.

This clone was seen only a few times. V is TRBV15 and J is TRBJ1-1; TRBD1 matches at 7 bases. V lost 5 bases and J lost 3; bases outside the gene matches: 9. The germline gives CDR1 LNHNV, CDR2 YYDKDF (reference sequence). The CDR3 contains 15 residues. This chain's CDR3 is CATSHRQGRDTEAFF. For the CDR3, the DNA is TGTGCCACCAGCCACCGACAGGGACGGGACACTGAAGCTTTCTTT.